This T cell receptor beta chain was identified during a study of T cells in localized non-small cell lung cancer. Points from the study as a whole: Turning up in adjacent lung were a median roughly 59 of the top 100 tumor clones. Highest T cell clonality was seen in uninvolved adjacent lung, surpassing that measured in tumor.

Sequenced by immunoSEQ multiplex PCR; TCRdb stores in-frame clones only, minus some. The table lists approximately 25,000 clones, around 90% of them singletons. V was shortened by 3 bases and J by 1 base, with 9 bases between the two germline ends. This CDR3 has 15 amino acids. CDR1 is KGHSH and CDR2 is LQKENI in the germline V gene. On this clone: Its antigen is unknown.

This clonotype originated in a woman aged 40-69 years with stage I lung adenocarcinoma. The sequencing here drew on peripheral blood, taken before any cancer treatment. The genes are TRBV18 and TRBJ2-2; D remains unclear. CDR3 protein: CASSPPVGNTGELFF. The DNA for the CDR3 is TGTGCCAGCTCACCCCCAGTCGGGAACACCGGGGAGCTGTTTTTT.